This T cell receptor beta chain stems from a study of T-cell reconstitution after alpha-beta-depleted transplantation in children (dated by TCRdb to 2016 to 2017). With regard to the full study: Using TCR repertoire profiling, the study quantitatively followed how T-cell immune reconstitution unfolded in children after TCRalphabeta/CD19-depleted allogeneic hematopoietic cell transplantation.

This clonotype has a count of ten or more. Its antigen is not yet known. No base qualities exist here, and no much larger clone lies one base off it. In the germline V gene, CDR1 corresponds to SGHTA and CDR2 to FQGNSA. Reading from cysteine to phenylalanine, the CDR3 counts 15 amino acids. Here the CDR3 DNA is all that survives: 45 bases in frame from base 1. V trim: 3 bases; J trim: 6 bases; unmatched bases: 5. What the treatment or condition label conveys for this sample: allogeneic hematopoietic cell transplantation with graft depleted of TCRalphabeta T cells and CD19 B cells. The children who served as transplant recipients had been given grafts of TCRalphabeta/CD19-depleted allogeneic hematopoietic cells. The paper as a whole reports these results and caveats: The frequencies of hyperexpanded clones fell over the following months, and after one year, T-cell counts and TCRbeta diversity were mostly attributed to newly produced T cells. Apparently early alphabetaT-cell count recovery about two months after transplant reportedly relied on only several hundred rapidly expanded clones derived from non-depleted graft cells. In some patients, the high TCRbeta diversity seen at day 60 was put down to recipient T cells and intrathymic progenitors that had survived conditioning.

To prepare the library, PCR was applied. Sequencing was carried out with an Illumina HiSeq 2500. TCR library preparation used molecular barcoding, with unique molecular identifiers applied to normalize quantification of the TCRbeta repertoire. Using fastp trimming at Q25 and MiXCR clonotype assembly, TCRdb reanalyzed the public sequencing data and kept in-frame beta chains. Rows with a matching CDR3 protein are joined into one entry that keeps the most common DNA and genes. A total of approximately 170,000 distinct CDR3 sequences appear in this sample, 8.5% to 14% of them only once. Roughly 13% of the sample is taken by the ten largest.

The chain employs TRBV7-2 and TRBJ2-2; 9 nucleotides in the junction match TRBD2. The sequencing used PBMCs, collected before TCRalphabeta/CD19-depleted stem cell transplant. The sequence came from a boy between 2 and 10 years old with acute myeloid leukemia, due to receive a stem cell transplant. The DNA sequence follows: TGTGCCAGCAGCTTTGGCGGGGGGGCCGCCGGGGAGCTGTTTTTT. It translates to CASSFGGGAAGELFF.